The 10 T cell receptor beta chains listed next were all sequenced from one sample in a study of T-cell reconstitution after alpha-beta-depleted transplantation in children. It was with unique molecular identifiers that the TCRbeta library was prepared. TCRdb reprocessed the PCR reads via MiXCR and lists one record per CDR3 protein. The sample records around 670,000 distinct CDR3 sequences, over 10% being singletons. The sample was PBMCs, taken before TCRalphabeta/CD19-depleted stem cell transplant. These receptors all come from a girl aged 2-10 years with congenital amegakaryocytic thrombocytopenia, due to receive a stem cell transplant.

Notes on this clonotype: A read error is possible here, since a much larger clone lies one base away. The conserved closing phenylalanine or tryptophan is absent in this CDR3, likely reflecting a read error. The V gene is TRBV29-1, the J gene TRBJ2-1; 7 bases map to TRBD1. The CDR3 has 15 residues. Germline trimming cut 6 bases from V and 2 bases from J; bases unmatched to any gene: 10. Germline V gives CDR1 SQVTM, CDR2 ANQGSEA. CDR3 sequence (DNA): TGCAGCGTCCCCGGAGAGAGGGGGCCCTACAATGAGCAGTTCTCC. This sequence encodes CSVPGERGPYNEQFS.

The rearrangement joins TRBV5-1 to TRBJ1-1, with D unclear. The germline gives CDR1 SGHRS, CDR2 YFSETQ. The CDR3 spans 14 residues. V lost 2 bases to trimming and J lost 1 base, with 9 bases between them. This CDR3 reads CASSFGGENTEAFF. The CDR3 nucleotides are TGCGCCAGCAGCTTTGGCGGGGAGAACACTGAAGCTTTCTTT.

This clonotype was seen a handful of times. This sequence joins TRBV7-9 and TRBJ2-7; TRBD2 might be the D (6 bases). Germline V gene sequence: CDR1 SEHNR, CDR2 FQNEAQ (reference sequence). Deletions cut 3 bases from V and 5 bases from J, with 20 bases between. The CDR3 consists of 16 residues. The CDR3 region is CASSFTTGLPGDEQYF. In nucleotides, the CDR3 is TGTGCCAGCAGCTTTACCACGGGACTCCCTGGGGACGAGCAGTACTTC.

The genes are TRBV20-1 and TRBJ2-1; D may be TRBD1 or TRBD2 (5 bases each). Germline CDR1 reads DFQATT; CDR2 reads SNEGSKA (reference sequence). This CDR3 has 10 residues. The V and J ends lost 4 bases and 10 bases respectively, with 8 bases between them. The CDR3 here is CSATWGEQFF. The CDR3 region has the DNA TGCAGTGCTACCTGGGGGGAGCAGTTCTTC.

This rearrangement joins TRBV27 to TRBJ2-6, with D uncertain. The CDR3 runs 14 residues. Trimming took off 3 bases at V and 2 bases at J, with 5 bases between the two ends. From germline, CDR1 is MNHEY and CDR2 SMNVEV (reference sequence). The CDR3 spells CASSFWAGANVLTF. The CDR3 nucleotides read TGTGCCAGCAGTTTTTGGGCTGGGGCCAACGTCCTGACTTTC.

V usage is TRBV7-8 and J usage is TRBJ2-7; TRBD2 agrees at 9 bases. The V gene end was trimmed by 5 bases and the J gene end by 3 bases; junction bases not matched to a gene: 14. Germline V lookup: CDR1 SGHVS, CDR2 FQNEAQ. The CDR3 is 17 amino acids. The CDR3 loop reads CASSPDLIAGVVYEQYF. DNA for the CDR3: TGTGCCAGCAGCCCAGACCTTATAGCGGGAGTAGTCTACGAGCAGTACTTC.

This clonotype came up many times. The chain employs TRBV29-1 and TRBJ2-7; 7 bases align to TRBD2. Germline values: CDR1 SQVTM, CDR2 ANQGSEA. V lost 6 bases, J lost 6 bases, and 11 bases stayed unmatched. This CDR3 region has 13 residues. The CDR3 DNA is TGCAGCGTCTGGACTAGTTTAGGCGGCGAGCAGTACTTC. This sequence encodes CSVWTSLGGEQYF.

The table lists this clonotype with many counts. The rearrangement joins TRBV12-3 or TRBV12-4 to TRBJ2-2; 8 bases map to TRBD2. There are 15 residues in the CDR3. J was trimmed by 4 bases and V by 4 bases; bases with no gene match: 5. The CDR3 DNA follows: TGTGCCAGCAGTTACAGCGGGAGTGGCACCGGGGAGCTGTTTTTT. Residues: CASSYSGSGTGELFF.

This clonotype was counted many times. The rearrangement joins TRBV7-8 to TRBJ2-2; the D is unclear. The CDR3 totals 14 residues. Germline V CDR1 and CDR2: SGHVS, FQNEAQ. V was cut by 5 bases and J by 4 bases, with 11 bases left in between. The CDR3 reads CASSPTAGTGELFF. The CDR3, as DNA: TGTGCCAGCAGCCCCACCGCCGGCACCGGGGAGCTGTTTTTT.

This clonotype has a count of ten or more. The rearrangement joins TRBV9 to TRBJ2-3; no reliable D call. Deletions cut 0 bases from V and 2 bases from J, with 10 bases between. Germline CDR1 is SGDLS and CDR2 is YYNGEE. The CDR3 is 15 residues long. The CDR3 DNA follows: TGTGCCAGCAGCGTAGCGGCTGGATACACAGATACGCAGTATTTT. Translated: CASSVAAGYTDTQYF.